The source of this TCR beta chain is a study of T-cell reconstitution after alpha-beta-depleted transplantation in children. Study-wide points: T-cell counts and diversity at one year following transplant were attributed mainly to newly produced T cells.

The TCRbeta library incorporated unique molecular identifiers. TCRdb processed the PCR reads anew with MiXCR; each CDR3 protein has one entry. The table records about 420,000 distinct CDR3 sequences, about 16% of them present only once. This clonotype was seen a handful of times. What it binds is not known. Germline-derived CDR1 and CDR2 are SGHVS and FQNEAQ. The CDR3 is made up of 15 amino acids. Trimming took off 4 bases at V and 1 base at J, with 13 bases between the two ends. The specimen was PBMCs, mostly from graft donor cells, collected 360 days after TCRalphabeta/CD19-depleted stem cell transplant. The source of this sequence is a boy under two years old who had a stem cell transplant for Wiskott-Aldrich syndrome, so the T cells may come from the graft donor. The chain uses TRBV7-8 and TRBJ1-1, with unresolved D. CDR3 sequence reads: CASSSPGSGNTEAFF. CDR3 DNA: TGTGCCAGCAGCTCCCCCGGTTCGGGGAACACTGAAGCTTTCTTT.